This T cell receptor beta chain was obtained from a study of spatial heterogeneity in lung cancer. This clonotype was detected ten times or more. This beta chain is a stray sequence in a library constructed for alpha chains; its clone size is not meaningful. Every individual TCR cDNA molecule carried its own unique molecular identifier, which allowed correction of PCR and sequencing errors. TCRdb ran MiXCR on the 5' RACE reads and lists one entry per CDR3 protein. The table shows 12,000 or so distinct CDR3 sequences, with 6.2% occurring only once. The time point is: sample taken at primary tumor resection. Whole RNA came from tumor, nontumor lung or frozen PBMC and was sequenced without being sorted. The CDR3 totals 13 residues. CDR1 MNHEY and CDR2 SMNVEV come from the germline V gene (reference sequence). The ends lost 8 bases at V and 2 bases at J; junction bases unmatched: 2.

The source material was normal lung tissue next to the tumor, sampled at surgery. J is TRBJ2-7 and V is TRBV27, with 11 bases fitting TRBD2. This clonotype was obtained from a male donor with early-stage non-small cell lung cancer. CDR3 sequence reads: CASGTSGTYEQYF. CDR3 coding DNA: TGTGCCAGCGGGACTAGCGGCACCTACGAGCAGTACTTC.